This T cell receptor (beta chain) was retrieved from a study of brain T cells in children with intractable seizures. Germline assignment: CDR1 SGDLS and CDR2 YYNGEE. V lost 2 bases and J 1 base, leaving 16 bases between the germline ends. The CDR3 spans 16 residues. Whole-study findings and limits: HCMV serostatus was not known, and viral specificity came from CDR3 similarity only.

Remarks on this clone: Antigen specificity is unknown.

The repertoire was sequenced with immunoSEQ multiplex PCR; TCRdb's copy has only in-frame clones and lacks some. The sample includes 110,000 or so clones, 94% of them seen just once. Surgery cases with the highest brain T cell transcript signatures were chosen for sequencing. This clonotype originated in a boy under three years old with hemimegalencephaly and intractable seizures. Sequenced here: peripheral blood, sampled at surgery. V is TRBV9 and J is TRBJ2-7, with D maybe TRBD1 (7 bases). CDR3 sequence (DNA): TGTGCCAGCAGCGTGGAGGAGGGACAGCCGTCCTACGAGCAGTACTTC. This sequence encodes CASSVEEGQPSYEQYF.